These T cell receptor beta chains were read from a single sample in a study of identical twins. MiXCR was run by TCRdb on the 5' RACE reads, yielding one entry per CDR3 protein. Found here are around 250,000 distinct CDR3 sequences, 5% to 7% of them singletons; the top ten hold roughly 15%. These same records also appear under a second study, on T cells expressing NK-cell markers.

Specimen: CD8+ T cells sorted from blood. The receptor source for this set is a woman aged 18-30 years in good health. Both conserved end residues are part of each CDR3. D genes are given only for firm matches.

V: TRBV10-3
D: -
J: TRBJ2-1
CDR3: CAISEDPGPLEQFF

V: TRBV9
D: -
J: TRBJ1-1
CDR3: CASSPATEAFF

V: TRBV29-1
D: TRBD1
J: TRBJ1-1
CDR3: CSGLGQDLRIPEAFF

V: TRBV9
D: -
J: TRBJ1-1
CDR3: CASSGGRGNTEAFF

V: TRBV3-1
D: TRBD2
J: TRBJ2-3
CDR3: CASSPAASGYTDTQYF

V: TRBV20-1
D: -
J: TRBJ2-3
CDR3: CSAPGLTLYTDTQYF

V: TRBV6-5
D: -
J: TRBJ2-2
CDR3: CASSYGPINTGELFF

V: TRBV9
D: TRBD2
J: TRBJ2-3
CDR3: CASSVKAGGADTQYF

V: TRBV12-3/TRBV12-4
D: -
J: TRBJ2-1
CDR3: CASSTSASYNEQFF

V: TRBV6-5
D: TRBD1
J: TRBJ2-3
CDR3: CASSYSPPRTGRPDTQYF

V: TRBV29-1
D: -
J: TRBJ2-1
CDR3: CSVNPPDRYNEQFF

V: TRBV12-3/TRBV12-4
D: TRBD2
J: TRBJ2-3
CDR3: CASSFGGGVADTQYF

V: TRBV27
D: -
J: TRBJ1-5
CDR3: CASSLGGDQPQHF

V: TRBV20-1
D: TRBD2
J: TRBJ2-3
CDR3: CSARGPQPPGLVEDTQYF

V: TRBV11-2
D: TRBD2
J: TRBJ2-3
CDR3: CASSPRHGTSGGSDTQYF

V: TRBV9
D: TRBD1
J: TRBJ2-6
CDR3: CASSHPWDRGPGANVLTF

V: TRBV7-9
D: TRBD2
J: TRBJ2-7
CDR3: CASSSGLAESRDYEQYF

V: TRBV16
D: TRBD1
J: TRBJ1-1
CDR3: CASSQGTADTEAFF

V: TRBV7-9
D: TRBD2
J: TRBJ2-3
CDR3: CATQGLAGESDTQYF

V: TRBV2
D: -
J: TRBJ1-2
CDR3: CASSEEGSGGYTF

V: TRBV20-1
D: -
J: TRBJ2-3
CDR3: CSAPYTDTQYF

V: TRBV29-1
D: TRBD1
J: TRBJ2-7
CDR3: CSVAGTGLEQYF

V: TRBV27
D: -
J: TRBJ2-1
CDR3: CASAELNFYNEQFF

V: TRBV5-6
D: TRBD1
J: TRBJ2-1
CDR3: CASSYTRGQYNEQFF

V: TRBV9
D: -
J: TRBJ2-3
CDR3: CASSVGGASTDTQYF

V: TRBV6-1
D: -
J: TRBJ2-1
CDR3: CASSPPGEVFSNEQFF

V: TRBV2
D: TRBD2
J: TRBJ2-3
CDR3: CASSRTSSDTDTQYF

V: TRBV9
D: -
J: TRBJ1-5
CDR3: CASSVGGDLRQPQHF

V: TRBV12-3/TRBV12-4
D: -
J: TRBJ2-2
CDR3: CASSGWDTYTGELFF

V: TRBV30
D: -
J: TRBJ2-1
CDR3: CACPEVNEQFF

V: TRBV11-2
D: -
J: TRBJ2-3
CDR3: CASSLAGSPDYF

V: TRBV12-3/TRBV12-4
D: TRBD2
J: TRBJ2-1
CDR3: CASSSSGLAGVREQFF

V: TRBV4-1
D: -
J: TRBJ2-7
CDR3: CASSQNIANYEQYF

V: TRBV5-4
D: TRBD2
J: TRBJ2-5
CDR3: CASSSAGSGGNQETQYF

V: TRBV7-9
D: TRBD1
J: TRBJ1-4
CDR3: CASSFPGQGHEKLFF

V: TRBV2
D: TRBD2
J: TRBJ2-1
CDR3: CASKGLAGNEQFF

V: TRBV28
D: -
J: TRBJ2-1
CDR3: CASSFGVLNEQFF

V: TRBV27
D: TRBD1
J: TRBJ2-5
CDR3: CASSSPPGTGGETQYF

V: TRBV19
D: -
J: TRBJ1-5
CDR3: CASSTFDSSNQPQHF

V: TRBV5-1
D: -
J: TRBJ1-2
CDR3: CASSSGLGYTF

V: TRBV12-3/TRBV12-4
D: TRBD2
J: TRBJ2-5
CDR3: CASSLGLAGAETQYF

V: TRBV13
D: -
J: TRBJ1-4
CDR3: CASAIRATNEKLFF

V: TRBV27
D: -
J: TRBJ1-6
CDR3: CASSFGSPYSPLHF

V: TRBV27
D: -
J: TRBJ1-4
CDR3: CASSFRGVRPNEKLFF

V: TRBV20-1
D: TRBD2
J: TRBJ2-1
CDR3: CSAMGLAGNEQFF

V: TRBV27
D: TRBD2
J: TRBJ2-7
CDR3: CASSSGALNEQYF

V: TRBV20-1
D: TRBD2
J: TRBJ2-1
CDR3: CSAGTSGSSGEQFF

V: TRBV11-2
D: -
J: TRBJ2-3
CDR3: CASRQGTDTQYF

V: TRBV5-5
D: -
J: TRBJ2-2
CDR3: CASSFAGLRGGELFF